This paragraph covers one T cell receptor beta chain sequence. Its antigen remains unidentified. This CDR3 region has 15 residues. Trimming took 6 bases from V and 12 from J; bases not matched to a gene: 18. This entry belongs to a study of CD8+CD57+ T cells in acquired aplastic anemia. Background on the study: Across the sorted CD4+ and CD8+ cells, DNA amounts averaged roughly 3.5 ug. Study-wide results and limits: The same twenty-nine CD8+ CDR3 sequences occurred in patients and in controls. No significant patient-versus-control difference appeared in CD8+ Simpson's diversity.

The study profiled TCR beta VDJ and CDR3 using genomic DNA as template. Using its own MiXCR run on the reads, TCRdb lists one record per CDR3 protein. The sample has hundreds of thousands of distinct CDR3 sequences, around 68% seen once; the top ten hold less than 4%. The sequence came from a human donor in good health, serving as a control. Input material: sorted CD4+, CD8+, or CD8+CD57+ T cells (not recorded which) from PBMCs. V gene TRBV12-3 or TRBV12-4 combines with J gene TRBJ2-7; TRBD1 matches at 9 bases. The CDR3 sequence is CASRLVPGQGQETYF. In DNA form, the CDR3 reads TGTGCCAGCAGATTGGTTCCGGGACAGGGCCAAGAGACGTACTTC.